The clone carrying this T cell receptor (beta chain) has only a few counts. Its antigen is still unknown. The second PCR ran about 6 to 12 cycles with a sample-barcoded 5' primer and J-beta primers. Via MiXCR, TCRdb re-called the 5' RACE reads, giving one row per CDR3 protein. In the table there are 780,000 or so distinct CDR3 sequences, about 56% of which are singletons. Drawn from each donor were around 10 milliliters of peripheral blood. This record belongs to a study of blood T cells in healthy people across ages. Study background: When template switching was applied, about one barcoded beta molecule was captured per two T cells. Study-level findings and limits: Roughly linear declines in TCR beta diversity per million T cells occurred with age. Greater diversity and more naive CD4+ cells were seen in long-lived donors than in aged donors.

This CDR3 is 17 amino acids long. Germline V gene sequence: CDR1 MNHNS, CDR2 SASEGT. Trimming removed 5 bases from V and 8 bases from J; junction bases left unmatched: 17. The sample consisted of blood. V and J are TRBV6-1 and TRBJ2-1; 8 bases are shared with TRBD2. The receptor was derived from a man aged 35 to 55 in good health. The CDR3 DNA is TGTGCCAGCAGTCCCTCCGGTCGAGCGGGAGTTCCCCATGAGCAGTTCTTC. It encodes CASSPSGRAGVPHEQFF.